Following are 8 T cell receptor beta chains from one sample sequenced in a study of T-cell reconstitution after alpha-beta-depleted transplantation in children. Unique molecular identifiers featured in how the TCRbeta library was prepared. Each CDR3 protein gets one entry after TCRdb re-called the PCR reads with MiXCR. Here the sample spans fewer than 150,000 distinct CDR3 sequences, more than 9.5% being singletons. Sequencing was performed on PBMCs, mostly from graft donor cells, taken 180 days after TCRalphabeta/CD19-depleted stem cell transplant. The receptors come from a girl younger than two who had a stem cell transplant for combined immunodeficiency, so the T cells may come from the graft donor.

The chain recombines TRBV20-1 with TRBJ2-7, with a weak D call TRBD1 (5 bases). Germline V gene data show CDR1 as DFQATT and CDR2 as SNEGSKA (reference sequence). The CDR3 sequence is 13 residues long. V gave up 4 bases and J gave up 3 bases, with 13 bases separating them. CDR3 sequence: CSATHQGFYEQYF. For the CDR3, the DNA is TGCAGTGCTACCCACCAGGGTTTCTACGAGCAGTACTTC.

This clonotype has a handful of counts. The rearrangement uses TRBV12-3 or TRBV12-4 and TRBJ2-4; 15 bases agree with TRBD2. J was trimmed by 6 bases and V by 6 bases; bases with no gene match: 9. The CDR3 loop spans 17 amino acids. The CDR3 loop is CASSLGTSGGPRNIQYF. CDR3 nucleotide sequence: TGTGCCAGCAGCCTTGGGACTAGCGGGGGGCCAAGAAACATTCAGTACTTC.

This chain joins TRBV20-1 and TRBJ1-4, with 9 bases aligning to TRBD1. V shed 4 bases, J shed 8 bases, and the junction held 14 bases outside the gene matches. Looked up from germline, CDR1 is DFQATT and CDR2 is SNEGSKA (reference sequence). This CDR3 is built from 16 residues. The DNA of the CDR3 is TGCAGTGCTACGGCCCTGCTTACAGGGGGCGACGAAAAACTGTTTTTT. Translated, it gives CSATALLTGGDEKLFF.

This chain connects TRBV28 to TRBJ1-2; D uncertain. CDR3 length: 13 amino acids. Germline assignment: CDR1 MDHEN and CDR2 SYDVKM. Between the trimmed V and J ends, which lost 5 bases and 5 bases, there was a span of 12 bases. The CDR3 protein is CASSPLSAYGYTF. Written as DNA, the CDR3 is TGTGCCAGCAGTCCCCTCAGCGCGTATGGCTACACCTTC.

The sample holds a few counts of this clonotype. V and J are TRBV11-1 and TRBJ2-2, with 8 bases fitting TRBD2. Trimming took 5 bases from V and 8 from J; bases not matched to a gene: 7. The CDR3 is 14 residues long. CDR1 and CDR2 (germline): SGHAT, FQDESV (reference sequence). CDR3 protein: CASSPSGRQGELFF. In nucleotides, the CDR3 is TGTGCCAGCAGCCCGAGCGGGAGACAGGGGGAGCTGTTTTTT. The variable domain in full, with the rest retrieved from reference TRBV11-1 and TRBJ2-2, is EAEVAQSPRYKITEKSQAVAFWCDPISGHATLYWYRQILGQGPELLVQFQDESVVDDSQLPKDRFSAERLKGVDSTLKIQPAELGDSAMYLCASSPSGRQGELFFGEGSRLTVL.

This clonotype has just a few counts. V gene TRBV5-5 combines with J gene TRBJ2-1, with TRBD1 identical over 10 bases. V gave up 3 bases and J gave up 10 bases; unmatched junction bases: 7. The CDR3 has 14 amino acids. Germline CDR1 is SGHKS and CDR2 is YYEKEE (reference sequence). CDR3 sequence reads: CASSWGTGAGEQFF. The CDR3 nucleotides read TGTGCCAGCAGCTGGGGGACAGGGGCAGGGGAGCAGTTCTTC.

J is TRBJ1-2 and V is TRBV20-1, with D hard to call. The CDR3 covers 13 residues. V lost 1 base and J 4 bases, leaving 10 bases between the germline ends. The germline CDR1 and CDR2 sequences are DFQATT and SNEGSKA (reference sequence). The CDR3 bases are TGCAGTGCTAGAGCAACCGGGTCCTATGGCTACACCTTC. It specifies CSARATGSYGYTF.

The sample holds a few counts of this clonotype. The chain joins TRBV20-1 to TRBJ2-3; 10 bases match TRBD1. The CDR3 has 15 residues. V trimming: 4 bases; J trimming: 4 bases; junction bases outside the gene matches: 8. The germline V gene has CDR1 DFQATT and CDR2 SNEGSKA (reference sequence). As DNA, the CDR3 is TGCAGTGCTATGCCCGGACAGGGGGAAGCAGATACGCAGTATTTT. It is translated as CSAMPGQGEADTQYF.